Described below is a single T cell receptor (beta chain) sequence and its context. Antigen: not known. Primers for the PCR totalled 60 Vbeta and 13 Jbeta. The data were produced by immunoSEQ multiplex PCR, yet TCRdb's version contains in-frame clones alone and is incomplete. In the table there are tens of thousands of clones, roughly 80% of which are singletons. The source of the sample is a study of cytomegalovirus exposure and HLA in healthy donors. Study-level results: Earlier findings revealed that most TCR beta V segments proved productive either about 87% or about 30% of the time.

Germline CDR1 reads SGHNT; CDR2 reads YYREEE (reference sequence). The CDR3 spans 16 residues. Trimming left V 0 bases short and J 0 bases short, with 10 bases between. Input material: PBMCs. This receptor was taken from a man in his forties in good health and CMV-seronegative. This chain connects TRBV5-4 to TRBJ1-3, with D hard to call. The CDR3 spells CASSLGTGRSGNTIYF. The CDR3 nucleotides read TGTGCCAGCAGCTTGGGGACTGGGCGCTCTGGAAACACCATATATTTT. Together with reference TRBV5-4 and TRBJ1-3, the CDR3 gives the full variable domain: ETGVTQSPTHLIKTRGQQVTLRCSSQSGHNTVSWYQQALGQGPQFIFQYYREEENGRGNFPPRFSGLQFPNYSSELNVNALELDDSALYLCASSLGTGRSGNTIYFGEGSWLTVV.